These 3 T cell receptor beta chains came from one sample sequenced in a study of early stage breast cancer tumors. Generated by immunoSEQ multiplex PCR, the TCRdb table keeps only in-frame clones and is missing some. In the table there are 27,000 or so clones, 84% of which are singletons. The source material was blood. Every receptor here comes from a person aged 45-60 years with breast cancer.

The gene calls are TRBV6-1 and TRBJ1-5, with D unclear. V was clipped by 2 bases and J by 0 bases, with 11 bases between them. Germline CDR1 MNHNS, CDR2 SASEGT. There are 16 residues in the CDR3. CDR3 sequence reads: CASSEKGFYSNQPQHF. The CDR3 bases are TGTGCCAGCAGTGAAAAAGGCTTTTATAGCAATCAGCCCCAGCATTTT.

This rearrangement joins TRBV19 to TRBJ1-1; D is uncertain. CDR1 is LNHDA and CDR2 is SQIVND in the germline V gene (reference sequence). V was cut by 3 bases and J by 0 bases, with 11 bases left in between. There are 15 residues in the CDR3. Written as DNA, the CDR3 is TGTGCCAGTAGTATTTGGGCCACAATGAACACTGAAGCTTTCTTT. As protein: CASSIWATMNTEAFF.

This sequence joins TRBV6-1 and TRBJ2-3; D is possibly TRBD1 or TRBD2 (5 bases each). From germline, CDR1 is MNHNS and CDR2 SASEGT. This CDR3 comprises 16 residues. Deletions cut 1 base from V and 3 bases from J, with 14 bases between. The CDR3 protein is CASSEELGKGTDTQYF. In nucleotides, the CDR3 is TGTGCCAGCAGTGAAGAGCTCGGGAAGGGGACAGATACGCAGTATTTT.